This TCR beta chain derives from a study of CD8+ T cells in alopecia areata. This sample's treatment: oral pan-JAK inhibitor, 5-10 mg twice daily. Germline lookup yields CDR1 GTSNPN and CDR2 SVGIG (reference sequence). CDR3 size: 13 residues. Germline trimming cut 0 bases from V and 7 bases from J; bases unmatched to any gene: 2. Concerning this clone itself: The antigen remains undetermined.

RNA extraction was followed by reverse transcription into cDNA, which acted as the sequencing template. Repertoires were generated with immunoSEQ multiplex PCR, while TCRdb's copy carries only in-frame clones and drops some. Among about 140,000 clones listed, 86% were seen once. Study-level findings and limits: Lesional scalp exceeded normal scalp in clonality, especially in alopecia totalis/universalis.

The gene calls are TRBV30 and TRBJ2-1, with 8 bases fitting TRBD2. The sequenced sample was CD8+ T cells sorted from blood, obtained at week 4, from a patient treated with tofacitinib. This clonotype was sampled from a human donor with alopecia areata. The CDR3 region is CAWSVIAGNEQFF. The CDR3 DNA is TGTGCCTGGAGTGTAATAGCGGGAAATGAGCAGTTCTTC.